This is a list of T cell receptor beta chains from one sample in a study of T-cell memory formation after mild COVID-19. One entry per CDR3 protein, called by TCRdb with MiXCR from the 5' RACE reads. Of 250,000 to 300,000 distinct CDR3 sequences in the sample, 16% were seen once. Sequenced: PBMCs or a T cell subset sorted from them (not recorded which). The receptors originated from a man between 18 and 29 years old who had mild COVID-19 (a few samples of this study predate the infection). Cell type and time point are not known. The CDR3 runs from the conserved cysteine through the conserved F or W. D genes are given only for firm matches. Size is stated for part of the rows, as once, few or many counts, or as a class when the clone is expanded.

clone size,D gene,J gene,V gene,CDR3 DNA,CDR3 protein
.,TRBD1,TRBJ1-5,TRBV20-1,TGCAGTGCGGTCCGAGACAGGGGTTATCAGCCCCAGCATTTT,CSAVRDRGYQPQHF
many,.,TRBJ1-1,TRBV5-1,TGCGCCAGCAGCTTGGTAGCGGGTGAAGCTTTCTTT,CASSLVAGEAFF
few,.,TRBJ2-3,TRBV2,TGTGCCAGCAGTATCGACAGGTCCCGCACAGATACGCAGTATTTT,CASSIDRSRTDTQYF
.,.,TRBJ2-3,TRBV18,TGTGCCAGCTCATTACAACGACTAGGAGATACGCAGTATTTT,CASSLQRLGDTQYF
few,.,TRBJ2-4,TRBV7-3,TGTGCCAGCAGCTTAAGGGGCAATGACATTCAGTACTTC,CASSLRGNDIQYF
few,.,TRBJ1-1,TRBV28,TGTGCCAGCAGTTTAATATATGAGGACAGTGACGCTTTCTTT,CASSLIYEDSDAFF
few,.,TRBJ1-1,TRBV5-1,TGCGCCAGCAGCTTGGTTGGAGGGGTCTTGAATTTTGGGACTGAAGCTTTCTTT,CASSLVGGVLNFGTEAFF
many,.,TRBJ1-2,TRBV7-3,TGTGCCAGCAGCCAAAGGGACACCGCCAGAGACTACACCTTC,CASSQRDTARDYTF
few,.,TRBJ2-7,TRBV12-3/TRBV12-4,TGTGCCAGCAGTTTCTCGTGGGTATCCGACGAGCAGTACTTC,CASSFSWVSDEQYF
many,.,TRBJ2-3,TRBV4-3,TGCGCCAGCAGCCAAGGAGTGGGCACAGATACGCAGTATTTT,CASSQGVGTDTQYF
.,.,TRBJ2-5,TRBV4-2,TGTGCCAGCAGCCAAGATTTTGGGCCGTTAGAGACCCAGTACTTC,CASSQDFGPLETQYF
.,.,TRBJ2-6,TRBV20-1,TGCAGTGCTAGTTGGGTGACTGGGGCCAACGTCCTGACTTTC,CSASWVTGANVLTF
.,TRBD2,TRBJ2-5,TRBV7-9,TGTGCCAGCAGCCAGGGACTAGCGGGGGGGACCGAAGAGACCCAGTACTTC,CASSQGLAGGTEETQYF
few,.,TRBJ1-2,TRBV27,TGTGCCAGCAGTTCCTGGACTGAAGGGAACTATGGCTACACCTTC,CASSSWTEGNYGYTF
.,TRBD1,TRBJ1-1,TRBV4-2,TGTGCCAGCAGCCAAGCCGGGACAGATGAAGCTTTCTTT,CASSQAGTDEAFF
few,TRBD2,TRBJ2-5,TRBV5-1,TGCGCCAGCAGTCAGCGGGGGATTGAGACCCAGTACTTC,CASSQRGIETQYF
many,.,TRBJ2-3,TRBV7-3,TGTGCCAGCAGCTTAAGTGGACATACCTTCACTAGCACAGATACGCAGTATTTT,CASSLSGHTFTSTDTQYF
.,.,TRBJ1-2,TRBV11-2,TGTGCCAGCAGCCCCCCTTTTCTTAACTATGGCTACACCTTC,CASSPPFLNYGYTF
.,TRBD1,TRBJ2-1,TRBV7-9,TGTGCCAGCAGCTTTAGCAGGACAGGCTCCTACAATGAGCAGTTCTTC,CASSFSRTGSYNEQFF
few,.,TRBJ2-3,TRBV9,TGTGCCAGCAGCGTAGGGGATTACACAGATACGCAGTATTTT,CASSVGDYTDTQYF
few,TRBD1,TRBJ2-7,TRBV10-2,TGCGCCAGCGGGGGACAGACGTACGAGCAGTACTTC,CASGGQTYEQYF
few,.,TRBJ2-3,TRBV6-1,TGTGCCAGCACAGGGGCCGGCACAGATACGCAGTATTTT,CASTGAGTDTQYF